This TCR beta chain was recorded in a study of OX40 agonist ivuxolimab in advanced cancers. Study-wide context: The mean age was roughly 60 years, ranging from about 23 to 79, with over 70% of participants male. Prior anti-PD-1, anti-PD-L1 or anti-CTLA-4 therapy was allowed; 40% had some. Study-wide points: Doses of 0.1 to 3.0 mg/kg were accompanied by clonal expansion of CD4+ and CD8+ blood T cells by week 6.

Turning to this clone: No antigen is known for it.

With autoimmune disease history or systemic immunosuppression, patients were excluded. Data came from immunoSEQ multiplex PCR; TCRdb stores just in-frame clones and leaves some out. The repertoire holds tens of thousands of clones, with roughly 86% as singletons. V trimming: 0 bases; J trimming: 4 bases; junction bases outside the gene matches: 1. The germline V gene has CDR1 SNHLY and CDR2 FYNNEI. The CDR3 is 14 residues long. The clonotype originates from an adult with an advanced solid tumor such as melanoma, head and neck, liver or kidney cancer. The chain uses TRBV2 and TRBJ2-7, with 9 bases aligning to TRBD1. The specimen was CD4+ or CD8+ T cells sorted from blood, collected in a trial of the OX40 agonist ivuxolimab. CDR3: CASSEADRGYEQYF. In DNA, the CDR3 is TGTGCCAGCAGTGAAGCGGACAGGGGATACGAGCAGTACTTC.